What follows describes a single T cell receptor beta chain. The sample is drawn from a study of blood T cell repertoires in COVID-19. About the study: The United States, Italy and Spain were the sources of the acute and convalescent COVID-19 samples. Nucleic acid was either cDNA or gDNA, and it came from T cells, B-cell-depleted T cells, or PBMCs.

Original processing notes: Quantification of nucleated cells was approximated via reference gene primer amplification. Assay: immunoSEQ multiplex PCR; the TCRdb copy retains only in-frame clones and omits some. That table supplies the V and J calls and clone size; D and trimming were determined from the DNA. The sample carries fewer than 110,000 clones, roughly 84% recorded once. V gave up 4 bases and J gave up 1 base; unmatched junction bases: 5. The CDR3 length is 15 residues. The chain couples TRBV23-1 to TRBJ2-5; 8 nucleotides align to TRBD2. TRBV23-1 is sorted into the ORF group, with uncertain function. The specimen sequenced was peripheral blood. This clonotype was obtained from a human donor in a cohort sampled during active COVID-19. The CDR3 spells CASSLERGPQETQYF. CDR3 nucleotides: TGCGCCAGCAGTCTTGAGCGGGGGCCCCAAGAGACCCAGTACTTC.